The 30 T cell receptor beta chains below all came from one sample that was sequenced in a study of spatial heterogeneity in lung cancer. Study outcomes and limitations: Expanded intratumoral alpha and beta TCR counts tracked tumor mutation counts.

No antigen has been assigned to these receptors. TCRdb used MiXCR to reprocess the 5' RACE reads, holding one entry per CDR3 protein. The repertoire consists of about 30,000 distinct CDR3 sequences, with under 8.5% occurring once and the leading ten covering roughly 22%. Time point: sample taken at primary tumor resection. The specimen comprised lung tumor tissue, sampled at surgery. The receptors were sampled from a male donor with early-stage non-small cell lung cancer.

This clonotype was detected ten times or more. CDR3 sequence: CSAGPSASGGRETQYF. Here the CDR3 DNA reads TGCAGTGCTGGGCCTTCGGCTAGCGGGGGAAGAGAGACCCAGTACTTC. The genes are TRBV20-1 and TRBJ2-5; 10 positions match TRBD2. Germline loops: CDR1 DFQATT, CDR2 SNEGSKA (reference sequence). The junction had 13 bases not matched to a gene; V was cut back by 5 bases and J by 4 bases. The CDR3 runs 16 residues.

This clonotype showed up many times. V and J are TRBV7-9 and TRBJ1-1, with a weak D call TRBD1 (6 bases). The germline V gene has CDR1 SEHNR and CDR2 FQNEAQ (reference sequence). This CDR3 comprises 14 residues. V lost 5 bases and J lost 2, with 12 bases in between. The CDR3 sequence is CASSADRRNTEAFF. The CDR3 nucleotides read TGTGCCAGCAGCGCCGACAGGCGCAACACTGAAGCTTTCTTT. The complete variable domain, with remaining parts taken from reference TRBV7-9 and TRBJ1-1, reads DTGVSQNPRHKITKRGQNVTFRCDPISEHNRLYWYRQTLGQGPEFLTYFQNEAQLEKSRLLSDRFSAERPKGSFSTLEIQRTEQGDSAMYLCASSADRRNTEAFFGQGTRLTVV.

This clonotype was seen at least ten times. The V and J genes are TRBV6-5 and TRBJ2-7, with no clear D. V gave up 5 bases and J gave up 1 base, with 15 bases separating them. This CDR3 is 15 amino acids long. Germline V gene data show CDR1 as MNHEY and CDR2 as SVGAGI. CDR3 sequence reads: CASSRPPVGSYEQYF. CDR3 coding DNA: TGTGCCAGCAGTCGCCCCCCCGTAGGGTCCTACGAGCAGTACTTC.

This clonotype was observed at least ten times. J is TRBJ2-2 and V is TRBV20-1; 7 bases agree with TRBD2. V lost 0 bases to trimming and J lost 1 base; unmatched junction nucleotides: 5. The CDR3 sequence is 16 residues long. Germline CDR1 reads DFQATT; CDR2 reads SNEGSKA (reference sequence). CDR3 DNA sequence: TGCAGTGCTAGAGATCGAAGCGGGGAGAACACCGGGGAGCTGTTTTTT. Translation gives CSARDRSGENTGELFF.

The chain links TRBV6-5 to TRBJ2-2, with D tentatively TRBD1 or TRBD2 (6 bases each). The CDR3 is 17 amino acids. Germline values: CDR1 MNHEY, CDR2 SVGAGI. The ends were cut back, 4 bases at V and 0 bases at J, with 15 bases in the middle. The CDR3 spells CASSFVGGYPNTGELFF. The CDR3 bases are TGTGCCAGCAGTTTTGTGGGGGGCTACCCGAACACCGGGGAGCTGTTTTTT.

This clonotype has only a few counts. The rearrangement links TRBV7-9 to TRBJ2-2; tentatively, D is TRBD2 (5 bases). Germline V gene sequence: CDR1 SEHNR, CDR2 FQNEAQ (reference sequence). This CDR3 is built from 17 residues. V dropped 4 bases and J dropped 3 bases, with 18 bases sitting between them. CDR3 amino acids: CASSWPRLRGDTGELFF. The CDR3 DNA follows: TGTGCCAGCAGCTGGCCCCGGCTCCGGGGAGACACCGGGGAGCTGTTTTTT.

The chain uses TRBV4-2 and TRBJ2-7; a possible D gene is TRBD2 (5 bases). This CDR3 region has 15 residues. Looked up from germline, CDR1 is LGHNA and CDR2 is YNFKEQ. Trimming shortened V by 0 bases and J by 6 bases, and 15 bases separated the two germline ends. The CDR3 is CASSQEYEGFFEQYF. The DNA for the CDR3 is TGTGCCAGCAGCCAAGAGTACGAGGGATTCTTCGAGCAGTACTTC.

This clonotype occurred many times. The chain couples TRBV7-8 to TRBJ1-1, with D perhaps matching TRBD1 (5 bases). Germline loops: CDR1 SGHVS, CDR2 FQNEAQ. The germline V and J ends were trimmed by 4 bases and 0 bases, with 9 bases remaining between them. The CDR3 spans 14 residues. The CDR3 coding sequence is TGTGCCAGCAGCTGGAGGGGTTTGAACACTGAAGCTTTCTTT. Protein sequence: CASSWRGLNTEAFF.

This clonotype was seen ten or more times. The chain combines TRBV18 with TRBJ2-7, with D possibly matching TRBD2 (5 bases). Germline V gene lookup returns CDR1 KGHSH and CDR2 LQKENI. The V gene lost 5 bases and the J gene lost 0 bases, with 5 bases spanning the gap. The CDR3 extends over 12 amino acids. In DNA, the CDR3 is TGTGCCAGCTCAGGGAGCTCCTACGAGCAGTACTTC. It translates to CASSGSSYEQYF. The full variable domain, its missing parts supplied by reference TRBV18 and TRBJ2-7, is NAGVMQNPRHLVRRRGQEARLRCSPMKGHSHVYWYRQLPEEGLKFMVYLQKENIIDESGMPKERFSAEFPKEGPSILRIQQVVRGDSAAYFCASSGSSYEQYFGPGTRLTVT.

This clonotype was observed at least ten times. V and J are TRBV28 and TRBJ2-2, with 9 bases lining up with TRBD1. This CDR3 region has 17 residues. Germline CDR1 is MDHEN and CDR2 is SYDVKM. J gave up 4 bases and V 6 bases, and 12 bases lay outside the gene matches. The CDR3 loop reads CASSRRTGALSTGELFF. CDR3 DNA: TGTGCCAGCAGCCGCCGGACAGGGGCCCTCTCCACCGGGGAGCTGTTTTTT.

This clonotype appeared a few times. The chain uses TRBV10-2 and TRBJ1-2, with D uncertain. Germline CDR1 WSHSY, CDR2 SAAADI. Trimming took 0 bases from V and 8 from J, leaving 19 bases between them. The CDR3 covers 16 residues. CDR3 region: CASSESFFRTRDGYTF. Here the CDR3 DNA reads TGCGCCAGCAGTGAGTCTTTTTTCAGAACCAGAGACGGCTACACCTTC.

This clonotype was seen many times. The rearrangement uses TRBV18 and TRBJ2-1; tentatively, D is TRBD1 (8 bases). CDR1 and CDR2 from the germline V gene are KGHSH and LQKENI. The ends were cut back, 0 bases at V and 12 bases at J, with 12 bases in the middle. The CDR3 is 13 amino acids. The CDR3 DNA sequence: TGTGCCAGCTCACCACCACAGGGGGGGTGGCAGTTCTTC. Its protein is CASSPPQGGWQFF.

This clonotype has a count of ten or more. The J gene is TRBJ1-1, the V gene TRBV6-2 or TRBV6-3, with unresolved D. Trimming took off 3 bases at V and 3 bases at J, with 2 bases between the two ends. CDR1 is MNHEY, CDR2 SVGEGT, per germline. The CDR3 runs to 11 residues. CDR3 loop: CASSYHTEAFF. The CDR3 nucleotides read TGTGCCAGCAGTTATCACACTGAAGCTTTCTTT.

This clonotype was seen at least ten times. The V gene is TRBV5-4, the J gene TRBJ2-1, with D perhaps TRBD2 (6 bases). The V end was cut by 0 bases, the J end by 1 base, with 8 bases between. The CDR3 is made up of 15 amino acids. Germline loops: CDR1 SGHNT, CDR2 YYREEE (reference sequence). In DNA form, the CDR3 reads TGTGCCAGCAGCTTGGGACTAGAGTCCTACAATGAGCAGTTCTTC. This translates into CASSLGLESYNEQFF.

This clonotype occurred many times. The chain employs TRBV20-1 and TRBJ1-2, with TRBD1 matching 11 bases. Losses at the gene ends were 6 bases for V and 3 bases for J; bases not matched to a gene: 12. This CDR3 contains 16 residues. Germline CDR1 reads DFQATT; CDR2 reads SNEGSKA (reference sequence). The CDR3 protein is CSAGTGQGGFDYGYTF. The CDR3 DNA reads TGCAGTGCGGGAACGGGACAGGGGGGCTTTGACTATGGCTACACCTTC.

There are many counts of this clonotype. CDR3 nucleotides: TGTGCCACCAGGGCCTATCTAGCCGCGAACACCGGGGAGCTGTTTTTT. Translation gives CATRAYLAANTGELFF. This rearrangement joins TRBV24-1 to TRBJ2-2, with TRBD2 as a possible D gene (5 bases). The CDR3 is 16 amino acids. The germline V and J ends were trimmed by 7 bases and 0 bases, with 14 bases remaining between them. CDR1 and CDR2 (germline): KGHDR, SFDVKD.

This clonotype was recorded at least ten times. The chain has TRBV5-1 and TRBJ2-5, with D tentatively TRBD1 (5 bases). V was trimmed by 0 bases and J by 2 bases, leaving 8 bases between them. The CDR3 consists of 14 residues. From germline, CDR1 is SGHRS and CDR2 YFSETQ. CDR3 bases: TGCGCCAGCAGCTTGGGACAGAATCAAGAGACCCAGTACTTC. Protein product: CASSLGQNQETQYF.

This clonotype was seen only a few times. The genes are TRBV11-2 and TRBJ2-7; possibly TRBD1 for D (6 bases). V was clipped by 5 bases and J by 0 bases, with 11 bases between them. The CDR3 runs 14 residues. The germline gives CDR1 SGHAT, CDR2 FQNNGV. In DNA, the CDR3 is TGTGCCAGCAGCGCGCGGACAGCCTCCTACGAGCAGTACTTC. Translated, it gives CASSARTASYEQYF.

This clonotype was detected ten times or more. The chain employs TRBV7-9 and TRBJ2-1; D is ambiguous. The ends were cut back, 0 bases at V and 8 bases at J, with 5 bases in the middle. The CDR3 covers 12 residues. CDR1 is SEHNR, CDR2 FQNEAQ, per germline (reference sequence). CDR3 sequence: CASSLAGYEQFF. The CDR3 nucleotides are TGTGCCAGCAGCTTAGCGGGGTATGAGCAGTTCTTC.

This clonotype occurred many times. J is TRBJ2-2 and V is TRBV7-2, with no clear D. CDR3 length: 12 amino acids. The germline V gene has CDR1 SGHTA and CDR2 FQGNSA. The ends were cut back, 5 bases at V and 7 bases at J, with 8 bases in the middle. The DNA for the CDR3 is TGTGCCAGCAGCCCGAGTTTCGGGGAGCTGTTTTTT. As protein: CASSPSFGELFF.

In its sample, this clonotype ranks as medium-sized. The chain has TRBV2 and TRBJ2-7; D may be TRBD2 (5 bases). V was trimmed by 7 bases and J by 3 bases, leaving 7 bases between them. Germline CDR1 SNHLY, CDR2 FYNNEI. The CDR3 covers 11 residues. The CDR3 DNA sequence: TGTGCCAGCATCCGGGACTACGAGCAGTACTTC. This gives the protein CASIRDYEQYF.

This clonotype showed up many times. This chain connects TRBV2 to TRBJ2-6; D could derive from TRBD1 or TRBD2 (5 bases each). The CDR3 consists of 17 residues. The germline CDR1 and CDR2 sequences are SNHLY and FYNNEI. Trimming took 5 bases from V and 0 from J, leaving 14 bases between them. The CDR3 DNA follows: TGTGCCAGCAGTTCCGGGACCATGAGCTCTGGGGCCAACGTCCTGACTTTC. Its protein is CASSSGTMSSGANVLTF.

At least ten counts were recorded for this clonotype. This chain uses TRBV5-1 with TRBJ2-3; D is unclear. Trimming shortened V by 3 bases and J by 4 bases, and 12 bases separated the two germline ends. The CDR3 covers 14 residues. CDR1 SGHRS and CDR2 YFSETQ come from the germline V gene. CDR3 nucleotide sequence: TGCGCCAGCAGCTCAACAACACCCCCAGATACGCAGTATTTT. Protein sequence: CASSSTTPPDTQYF.

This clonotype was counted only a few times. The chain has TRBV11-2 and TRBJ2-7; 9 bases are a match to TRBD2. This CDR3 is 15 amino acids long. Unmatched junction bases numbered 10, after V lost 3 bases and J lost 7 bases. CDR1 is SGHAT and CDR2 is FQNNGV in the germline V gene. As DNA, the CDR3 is TGTGCCAGCAGCTTCGATTCTGCGGGGGGGCGAGAGCAGTACTTC. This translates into CASSFDSAGGREQYF.

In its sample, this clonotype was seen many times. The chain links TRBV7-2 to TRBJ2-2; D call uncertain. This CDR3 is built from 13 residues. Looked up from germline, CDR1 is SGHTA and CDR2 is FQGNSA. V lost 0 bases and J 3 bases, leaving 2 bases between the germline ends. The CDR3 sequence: CASSLADTGELFF. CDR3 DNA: TGTGCCAGCAGCTTAGCTGACACCGGGGAGCTGTTTTTT.

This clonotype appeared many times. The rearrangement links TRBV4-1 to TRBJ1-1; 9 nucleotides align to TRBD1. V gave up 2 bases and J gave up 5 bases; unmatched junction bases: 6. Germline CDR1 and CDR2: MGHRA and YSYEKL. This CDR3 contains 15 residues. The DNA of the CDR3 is TGCGCCAGCAGCCAATCTCGGACAGGGGTGACTGAAGCTTTCTTT. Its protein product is CASSQSRTGVTEAFF.

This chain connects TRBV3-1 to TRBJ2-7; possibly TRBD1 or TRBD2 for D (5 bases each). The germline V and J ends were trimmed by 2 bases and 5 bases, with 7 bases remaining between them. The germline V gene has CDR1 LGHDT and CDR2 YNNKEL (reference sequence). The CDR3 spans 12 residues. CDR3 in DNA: TGTGCCAGCAGCCAAAGGGACCACGAGCAGTACTTC. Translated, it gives CASSQRDHEQYF.

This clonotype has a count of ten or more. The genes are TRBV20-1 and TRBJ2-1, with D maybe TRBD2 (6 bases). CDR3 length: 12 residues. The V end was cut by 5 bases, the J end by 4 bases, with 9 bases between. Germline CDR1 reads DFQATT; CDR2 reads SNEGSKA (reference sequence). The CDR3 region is CSAGTGYNEQFF. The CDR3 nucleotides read TGCAGTGCTGGGACTGGTTACAATGAGCAGTTCTTC.

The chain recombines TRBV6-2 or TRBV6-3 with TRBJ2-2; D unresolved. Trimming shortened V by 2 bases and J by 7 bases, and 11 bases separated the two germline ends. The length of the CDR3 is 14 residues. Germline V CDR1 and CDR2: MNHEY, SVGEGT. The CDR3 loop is CASSYTAVDGELFF. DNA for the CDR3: TGTGCCAGCAGTTACACGGCAGTTGACGGGGAGCTGTTTTTT.

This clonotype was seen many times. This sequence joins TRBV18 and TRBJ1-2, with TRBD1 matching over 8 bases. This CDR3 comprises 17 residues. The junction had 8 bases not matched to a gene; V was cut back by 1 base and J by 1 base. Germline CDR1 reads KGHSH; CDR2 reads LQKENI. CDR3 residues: CASSPLWTGPINYGYTF. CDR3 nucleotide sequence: TGTGCCAGCTCACCACTGTGGACAGGGCCAATTAACTATGGCTACACCTTC.